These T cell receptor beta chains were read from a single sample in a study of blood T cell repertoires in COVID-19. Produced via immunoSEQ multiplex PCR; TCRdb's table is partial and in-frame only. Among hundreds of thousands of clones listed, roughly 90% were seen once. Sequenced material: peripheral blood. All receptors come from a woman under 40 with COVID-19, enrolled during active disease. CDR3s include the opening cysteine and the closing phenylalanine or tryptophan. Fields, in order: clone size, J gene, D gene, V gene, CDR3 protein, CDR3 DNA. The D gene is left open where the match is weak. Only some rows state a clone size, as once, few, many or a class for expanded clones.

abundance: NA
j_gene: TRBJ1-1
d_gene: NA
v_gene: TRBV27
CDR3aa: CASSVNRRLNTEAFF
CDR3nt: TGTGCCAGCAGCGTCAACAGAAGATTGAACACTGAAGCTTTCTTT

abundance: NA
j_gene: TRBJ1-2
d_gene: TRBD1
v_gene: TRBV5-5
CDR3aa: CASSYTSTTGTGVGYTF
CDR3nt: TGTGCCAGCAGCTACACCTCCACTACCGGGACAGGGGTTGGCTACACCTTC

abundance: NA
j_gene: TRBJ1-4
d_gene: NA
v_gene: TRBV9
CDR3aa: CASSPSWGWANEKLFF
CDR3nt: TGTGCCAGCAGCCCCTCCTGGGGCTGGGCTAATGAAAAACTGTTTTTT

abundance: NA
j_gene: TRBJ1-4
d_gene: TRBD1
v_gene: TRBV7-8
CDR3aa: CASSTGQGAREKLFF
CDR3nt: TGTGCCAGCAGCACCGGACAGGGGGCGCGTGAAAAACTGTTTTTT

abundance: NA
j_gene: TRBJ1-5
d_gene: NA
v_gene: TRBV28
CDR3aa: CASSFNSNQPQHF
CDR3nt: TGTGCCAGCAGTTTCAATAGCAATCAGCCCCAGCATTTT

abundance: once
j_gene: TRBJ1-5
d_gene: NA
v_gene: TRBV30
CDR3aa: CAWSARESNQPQHF
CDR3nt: TGTGCCTGGAGTGCCAGGGAAAGCAATCAGCCCCAGCATTTT

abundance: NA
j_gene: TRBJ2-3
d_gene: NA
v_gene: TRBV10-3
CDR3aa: CAIRTASTDTQYF
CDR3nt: TGTGCCATTAGGACAGCCAGCACAGATACGCAGTATTTT

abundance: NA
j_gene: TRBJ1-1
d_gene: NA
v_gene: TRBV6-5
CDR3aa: CASSYNLQGNTEAFF
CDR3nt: TGTGCCAGCAGTTACAACCTCCAGGGGAACACTGAAGCTTTCTTT

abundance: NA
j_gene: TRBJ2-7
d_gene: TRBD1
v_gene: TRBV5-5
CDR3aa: CASSGTDTYEQYF
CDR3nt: TGTGCCAGCAGCGGGACAGATACCTACGAGCAGTACTTC

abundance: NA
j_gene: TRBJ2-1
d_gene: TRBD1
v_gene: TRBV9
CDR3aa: CASSAGTGYNEQFF
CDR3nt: TGTGCCAGCAGTGCCGGGACAGGGTACAATGAGCAGTTCTTC

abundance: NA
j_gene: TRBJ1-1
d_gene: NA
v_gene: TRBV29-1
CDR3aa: CSVDSSDTEAFF
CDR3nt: TGCAGCGTTGATTCCAGCGACACTGAAGCTTTCTTT

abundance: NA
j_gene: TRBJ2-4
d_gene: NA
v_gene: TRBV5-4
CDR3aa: CASSSGPQQVNIQYF
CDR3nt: TGTGCCAGCAGCTCAGGGCCCCAGCAGGTTAACATTCAGTACTTC

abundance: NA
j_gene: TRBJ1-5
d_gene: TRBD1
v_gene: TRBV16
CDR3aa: CASSRTGVNQPQHF
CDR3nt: TGTGCCAGCAGCCGCACAGGGGTAAATCAGCCCCAGCATTTT

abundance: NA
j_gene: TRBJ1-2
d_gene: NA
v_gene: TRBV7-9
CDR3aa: CASSVQGRVGYTF
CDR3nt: TGTGCCAGCAGCGTACAGGGTCGGGTTGGCTACACCTTC

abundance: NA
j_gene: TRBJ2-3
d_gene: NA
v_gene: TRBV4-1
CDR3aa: CASSQGDLLTQYF
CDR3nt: TGCGCCAGCAGCCAAGGGGACTTACTCACGCAGTATTTT

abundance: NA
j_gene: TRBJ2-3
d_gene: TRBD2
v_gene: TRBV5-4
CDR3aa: CASSSRAGLAGGTPTDTQYF
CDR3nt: TGTGCCAGCAGCTCAAGGGCGGGACTAGCGGGGGGAACCCCCACAGATACGCAGTATTTT

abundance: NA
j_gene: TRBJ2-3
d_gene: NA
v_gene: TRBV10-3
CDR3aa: CAISPDSQEDTQYF
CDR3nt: TGTGCCATCAGCCCGGACAGTCAAGAAGATACGCAGTATTTT

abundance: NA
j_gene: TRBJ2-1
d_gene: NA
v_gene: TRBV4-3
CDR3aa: CASSQDRGSGEQFF
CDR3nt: TGCGCCAGCAGCCAAGATAGGGGATCGGGTGAGCAGTTCTTC

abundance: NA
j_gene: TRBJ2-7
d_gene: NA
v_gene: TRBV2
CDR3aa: CATNTDSSYEQYF
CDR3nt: TGTGCCACCAATACCGACAGTTCCTACGAGCAGTACTTC

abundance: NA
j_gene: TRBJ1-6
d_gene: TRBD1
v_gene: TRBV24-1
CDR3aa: CATSDPGQGHSPLHF
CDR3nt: TGTGCCACCAGTGATCCGGGACAGGGCCATTCACCCCTCCACTTT

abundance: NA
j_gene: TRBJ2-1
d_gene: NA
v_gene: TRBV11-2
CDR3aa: CASSLELAHYNEQFF
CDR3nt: TGTGCCAGCAGTCTAGAGCTAGCGCACTACAATGAGCAGTTCTTC

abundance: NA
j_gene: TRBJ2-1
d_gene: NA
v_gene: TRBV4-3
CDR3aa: CASSQVAPGSYNEQFF
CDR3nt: TGCGCCAGCAGCCAAGTGGCCCCGGGCTCCTACAATGAGCAGTTCTTC

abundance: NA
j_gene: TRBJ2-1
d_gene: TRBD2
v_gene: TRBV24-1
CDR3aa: CATSDHLRGGAGEQFF
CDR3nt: TGTGCCACCAGTGATCACCTGCGGGGGGGCGCGGGTGAGCAGTTCTTC

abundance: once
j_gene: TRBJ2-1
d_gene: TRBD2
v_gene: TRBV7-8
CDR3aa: CASSPLAVNEQFF
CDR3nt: TGTGCCAGCAGCCCTCTAGCGGTCAATGAGCAGTTCTTC

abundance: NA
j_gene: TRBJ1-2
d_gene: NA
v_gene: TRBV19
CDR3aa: CASSNGFRGKLTTNYGYTF
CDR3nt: TGTGCCAGTAGCAACGGTTTCAGGGGAAAGCTTACCACTAACTATGGCTACACCTTC

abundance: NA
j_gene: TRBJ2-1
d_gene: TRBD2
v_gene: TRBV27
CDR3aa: CASSVIAGGLYNEQFF
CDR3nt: TGTGCCAGCAGTGTCATAGCGGGGGGGCTCTACAATGAGCAGTTCTTC

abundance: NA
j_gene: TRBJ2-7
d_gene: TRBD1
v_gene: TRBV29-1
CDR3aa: CSVEDRGQGRHEQYF
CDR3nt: TGCAGCGTTGAAGATCGGGGACAGGGACGTCACGAGCAGTACTTC